This TCR beta chain was profiled in a study of T cell repertoires in cytomegalovirus infection. Study at large: CMV infection and matching HLA type were both indicated by public TCR beta signatures. Whole-study results and caveats: The study found HLA-C-restricted CMV-specific TCR beta clonotypes dominating the ex vivo response. Accumulated public TCR beta family frequency recognized individuals carrying CMV together with the relevant HLA.

TCRdb passed the reads through MiXCR, listing each CDR3 protein once. Of roughly 920,000 distinct CDR3 sequences in the sample, roughly 30% were seen once. The CDR3 contains 14 residues. Trimming took 5 bases from V and 10 from J, leaving 15 bases between them. Germline V gene lookup returns CDR1 SGHTA and CDR2 FQGNSA. This clonotype was seen repeatedly, ten times or more. What it recognizes is unknown. The chain combines TRBV7-2 with TRBJ1-6, with D hard to call. The TCR originated in a human donor in good health (CMV status not recorded). Some clones in this sample may be carry-over from other donors' samples. Material: cultured CD8+ T cells from PBMCs, obtained from culture after CMV antigen stimulation. DNA for the CDR3: TGTGCCAGCAGCCCATACCACGTGGGATCACCCCTCCACTTT. Amino acid sequence: CASSPYHVGSPLHF.